Described below is a single T cell receptor beta chain sequence and its context. The data belong to a study of shared clonotypes between healthy human individuals. TCRdb's table, derived via immunoSEQ multiplex PCR, lists solely in-frame clones and lacks some. This table holds over 400,000 clones, 81% found once. Sample: PBMCs. The receptor's source is a woman in her thirties or forties in good health. Some clones in this sample may be carry-over from other donors' samples.

The CDR3 loop reads CASRKDGIMNTEAFF. DNA of the CDR3: TGTGCCAGCAGAAAGGATGGGATTATGAACACTGAAGCTTTCTTT. V and J are TRBV6-5 and TRBJ1-1; no reliable D call. The CDR3 consists of 15 residues. CDR1 and CDR2 (germline): MNHEY, SVGAGI. Trimming pared 6 bases from V and 0 bases from J, leaving 14 bases between.